This paragraph reports one TCR beta chain. One end of the junction fails to match germline, which may point to a read error. This specimen comes from a study of radiation and T cells in renal cell carcinoma. The time point here: baseline pretreatment blood. Indicated treatment: 15 Gy SBRT to primary tumor, nephrectomy 4 weeks later. Profiling relied on immunoSEQ multiplex PCR, and the TCRdb table lists in-frame clones only, not all of them. The sample includes roughly 120,000 clones, around 84% seen only once; the top ten take approximately 3%. CDR1 MNHNS and CDR2 SASEGT come from the germline V gene. CDR3 length equals 12 residues.

The sequenced sample was blood, obtained from a patient whose treatment included radiotherapy and nephrectomy. The rearrangement joins TRBV6-1 to TRBJ2-7; 10 nucleotides match TRBD1. This TCR was sampled from a woman in her fifties or sixties with renal cell carcinoma. This chain's CDR3 is CASSISGTGAHF. The CDR3 DNA reads TGTGCCAGCAGCATCTCCGGGACAGGGGCTCACTTC.